The T cell receptor beta chain under discussion was sequenced for a study of regulatory T cells in long-lasting Graves disease. The J segment lost 7 bases and the V segment lost 7 bases, leaving 9 bases of the junction unmatched. Germline V lookup: CDR1 MDHEN, CDR2 SYDVKM. The length of the CDR3 is 13 residues. Arm-PCR of CDR3 regions and iRepertoire HTBI primers were used to build TCR beta libraries. TCRdb called the multiplex PCR reads again in MiXCR, with one record for every CDR3 protein. The sample shows a few hundred thousand distinct CDR3 sequences, less than 20% of them seen only once. This clonotype occurred many times. The time point denotes: newly diagnosed GD, antithyroid drugs for less than 3 months. The authors made the TCR library using RNA they extracted from PBMCs. In addition, the sample was reused for a study of T cells in Graves' hyperthyroidism and ophthalmopathy.

The clonotype originates from a woman aged 18 to 35 with Graves disease. The sequencing used peripheral blood mononuclear cells (PBMCs), collected at new diagnosis, from a patient treated with antithyroid drugs. The chain couples TRBV28 to TRBJ1-1; 7 bases are shared with TRBD1. CDR3 sequence: CASTLSGGLEAFF. The CDR3 nucleotides are TGTGCCAGCACCTTATCAGGGGGGCTTGAAGCTTTCTTT.